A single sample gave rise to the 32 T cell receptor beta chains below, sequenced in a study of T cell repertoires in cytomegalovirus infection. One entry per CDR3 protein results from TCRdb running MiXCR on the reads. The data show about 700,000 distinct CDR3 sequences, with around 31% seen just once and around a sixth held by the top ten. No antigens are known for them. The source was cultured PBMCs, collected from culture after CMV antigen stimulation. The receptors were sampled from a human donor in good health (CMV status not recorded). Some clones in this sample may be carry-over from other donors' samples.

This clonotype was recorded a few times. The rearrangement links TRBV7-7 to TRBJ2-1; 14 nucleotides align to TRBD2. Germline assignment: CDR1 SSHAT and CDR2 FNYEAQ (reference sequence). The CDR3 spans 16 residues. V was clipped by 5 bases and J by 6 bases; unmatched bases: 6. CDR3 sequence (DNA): TGTGCCAGCAGCCCAGGGGGGACTAGCGGGGGCAATGAGCAGTTCTTC. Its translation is CASSPGGTSGGNEQFF. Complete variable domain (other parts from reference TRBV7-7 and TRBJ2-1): GAGVSQSPRYKVTKRGQDVTLRCDPISSHATLYWYQQALGQGPEFLTYFNYEAQPDKSGLPSDRFSAERPEGSISTLTIQRTEQRDSAMYRCASSPGGTSGGNEQFFGPGTRLTVL.

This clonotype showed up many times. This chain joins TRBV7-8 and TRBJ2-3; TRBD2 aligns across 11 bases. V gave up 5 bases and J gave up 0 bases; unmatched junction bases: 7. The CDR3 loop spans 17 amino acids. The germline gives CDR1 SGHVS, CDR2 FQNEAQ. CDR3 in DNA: TGTGCCAGCAGCGATACTAGCGGGAGCCGGAGCACAGATACGCAGTATTTT. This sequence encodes CASSDTSGSRSTDTQYF.

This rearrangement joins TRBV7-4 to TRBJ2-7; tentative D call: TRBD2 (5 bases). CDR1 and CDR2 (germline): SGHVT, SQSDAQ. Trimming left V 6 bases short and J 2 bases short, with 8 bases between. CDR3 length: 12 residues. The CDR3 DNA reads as TGTGCCAGCAGGGACGGGACCTACGAGCAGTACTTC. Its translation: CASRDGTYEQYF.

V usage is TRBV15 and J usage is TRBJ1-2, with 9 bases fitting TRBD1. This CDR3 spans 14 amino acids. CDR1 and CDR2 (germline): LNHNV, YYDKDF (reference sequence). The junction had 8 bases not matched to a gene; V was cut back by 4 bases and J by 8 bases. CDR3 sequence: CATSKPTGGWGYTF. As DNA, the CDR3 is TGTGCCACCAGCAAACCCACAGGGGGCTGGGGCTACACCTTC.

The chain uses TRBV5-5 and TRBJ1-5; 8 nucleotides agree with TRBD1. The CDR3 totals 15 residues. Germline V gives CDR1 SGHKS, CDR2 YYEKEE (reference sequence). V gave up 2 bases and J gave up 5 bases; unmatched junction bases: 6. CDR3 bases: TGTGCCAGCAGCTTTTCGACAGGGGAGGATCAGCCCCAGCATTTT. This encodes CASSFSTGEDQPQHF.

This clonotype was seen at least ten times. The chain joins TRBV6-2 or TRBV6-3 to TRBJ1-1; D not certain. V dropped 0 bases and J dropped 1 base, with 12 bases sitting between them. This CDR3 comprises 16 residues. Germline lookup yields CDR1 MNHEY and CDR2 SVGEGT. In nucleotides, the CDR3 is TGTGCCAGCAGTTACTCTTCGTGGGCACCGAACACTGAAGCTTTCTTT. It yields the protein CASSYSSWAPNTEAFF.

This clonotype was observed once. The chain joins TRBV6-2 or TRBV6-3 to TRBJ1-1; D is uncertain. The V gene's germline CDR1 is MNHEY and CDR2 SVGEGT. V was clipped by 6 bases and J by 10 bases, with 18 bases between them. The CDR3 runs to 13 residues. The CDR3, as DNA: TGTGCCAGCAGGACCACTCGGGATTTTGGAGCTTTCTTT. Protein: CASRTTRDFGAFF.

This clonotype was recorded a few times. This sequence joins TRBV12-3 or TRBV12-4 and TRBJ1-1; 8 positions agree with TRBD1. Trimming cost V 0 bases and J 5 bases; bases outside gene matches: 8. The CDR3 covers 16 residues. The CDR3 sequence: CASSLALWTGRTEAFF. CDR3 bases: TGTGCCAGCAGTTTAGCCCTTTGGACAGGGAGGACTGAAGCTTTCTTT.

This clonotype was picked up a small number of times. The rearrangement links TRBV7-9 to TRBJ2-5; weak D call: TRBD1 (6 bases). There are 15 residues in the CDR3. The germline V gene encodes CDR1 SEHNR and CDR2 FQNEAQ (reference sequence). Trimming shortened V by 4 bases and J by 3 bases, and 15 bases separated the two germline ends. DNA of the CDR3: TGTGCCAGCAGCTACTGGACAGTTGGGGAAGAGACCCAGTACTTC. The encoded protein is CASSYWTVGEETQYF. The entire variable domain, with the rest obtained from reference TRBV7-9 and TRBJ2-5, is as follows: DTGVSQNPRHKITKRGQNVTFRCDPISEHNRLYWYRQTLGQGPEFLTYFQNEAQLEKSRLLSDRFSAERPKGSFSTLEIQRTEQGDSAMYLCASSYWTVGEETQYFGPGTRLLVL.

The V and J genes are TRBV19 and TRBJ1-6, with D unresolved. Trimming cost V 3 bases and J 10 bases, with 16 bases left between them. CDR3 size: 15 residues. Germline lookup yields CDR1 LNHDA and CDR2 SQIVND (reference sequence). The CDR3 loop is CASSIVAARASPLHF. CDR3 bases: TGTGCCAGTAGTATCGTGGCAGCGCGAGCCTCACCCCTCCACTTT.

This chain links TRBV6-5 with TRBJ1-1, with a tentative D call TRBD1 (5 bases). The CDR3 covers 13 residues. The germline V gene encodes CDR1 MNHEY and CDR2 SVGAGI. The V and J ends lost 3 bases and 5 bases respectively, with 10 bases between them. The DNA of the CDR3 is TGTGCCAGCAGTTATCGCGACAGAACTGAAGCTTTCTTT. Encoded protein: CASSYRDRTEAFF.

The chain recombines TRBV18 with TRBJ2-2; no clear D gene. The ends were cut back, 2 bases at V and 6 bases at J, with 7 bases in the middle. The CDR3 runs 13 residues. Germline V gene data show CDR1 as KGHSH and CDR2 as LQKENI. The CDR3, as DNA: TGTGCCAGCTCACCAAACGCCCCCGGGGAGCTGTTTTTT. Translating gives CASSPNAPGELFF.

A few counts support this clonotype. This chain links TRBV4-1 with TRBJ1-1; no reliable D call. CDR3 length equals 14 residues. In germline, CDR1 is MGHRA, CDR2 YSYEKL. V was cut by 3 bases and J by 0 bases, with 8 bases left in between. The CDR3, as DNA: TGCGCCAGCAGCCAGACGACAATGAACACTGAAGCTTTCTTT. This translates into CASSQTTMNTEAFF.

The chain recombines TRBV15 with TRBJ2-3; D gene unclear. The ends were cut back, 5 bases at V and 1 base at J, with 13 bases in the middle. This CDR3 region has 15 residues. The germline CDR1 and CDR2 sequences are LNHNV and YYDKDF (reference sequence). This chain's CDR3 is CATSPLLQGTDTQYF. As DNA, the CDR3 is TGTGCCACCAGCCCCCTTCTCCAGGGCACAGATACGCAGTATTTT.

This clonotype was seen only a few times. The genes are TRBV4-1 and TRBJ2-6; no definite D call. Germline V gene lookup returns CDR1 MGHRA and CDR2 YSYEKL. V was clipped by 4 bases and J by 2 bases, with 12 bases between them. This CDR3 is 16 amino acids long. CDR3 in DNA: TGCGCCAGCAGCCGAAGCTCCGTCCCTGGGGCCAACGTCCTGACTTTC. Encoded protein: CASSRSSVPGANVLTF.

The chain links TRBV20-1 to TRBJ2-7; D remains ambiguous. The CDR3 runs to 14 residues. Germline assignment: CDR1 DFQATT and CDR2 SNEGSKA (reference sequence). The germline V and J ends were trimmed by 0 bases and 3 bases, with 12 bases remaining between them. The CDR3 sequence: CSARDGQLRYEQYF. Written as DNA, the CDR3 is TGCAGTGCTAGAGATGGGCAGCTACGCTACGAGCAGTACTTC.

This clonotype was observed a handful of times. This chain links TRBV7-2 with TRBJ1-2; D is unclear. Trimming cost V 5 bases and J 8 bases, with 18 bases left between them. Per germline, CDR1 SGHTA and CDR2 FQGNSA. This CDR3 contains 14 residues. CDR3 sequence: CASSTPTAIWGYTF. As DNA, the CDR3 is TGTGCCAGCAGCACCCCCACAGCCATCTGGGGCTACACCTTC.

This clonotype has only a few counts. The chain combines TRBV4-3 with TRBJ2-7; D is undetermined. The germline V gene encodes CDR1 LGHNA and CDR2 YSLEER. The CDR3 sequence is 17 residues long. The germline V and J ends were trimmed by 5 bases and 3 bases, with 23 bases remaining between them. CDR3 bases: TGCGCCAGCAGCTCCAAGGAAGTCTCCCCGACGAACTACGAGCAGTACTTC. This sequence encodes CASSSKEVSPTNYEQYF.

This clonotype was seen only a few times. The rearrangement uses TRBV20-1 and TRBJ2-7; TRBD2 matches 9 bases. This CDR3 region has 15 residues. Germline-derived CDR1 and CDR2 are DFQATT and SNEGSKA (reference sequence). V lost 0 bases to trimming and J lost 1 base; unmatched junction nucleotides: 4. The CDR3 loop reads CSARDSTSGSYEQYF. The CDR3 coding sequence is TGCAGTGCTAGAGATTCGACTAGCGGATCCTACGAGCAGTACTTC.

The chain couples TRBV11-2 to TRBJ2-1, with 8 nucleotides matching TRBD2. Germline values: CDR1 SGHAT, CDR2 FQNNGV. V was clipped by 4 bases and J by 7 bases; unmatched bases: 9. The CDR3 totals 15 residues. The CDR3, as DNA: TGTGCCAGCAGCTGGGGGGGACTAGGCCAAAATGAGCAGTTCTTC. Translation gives CASSWGGLGQNEQFF.

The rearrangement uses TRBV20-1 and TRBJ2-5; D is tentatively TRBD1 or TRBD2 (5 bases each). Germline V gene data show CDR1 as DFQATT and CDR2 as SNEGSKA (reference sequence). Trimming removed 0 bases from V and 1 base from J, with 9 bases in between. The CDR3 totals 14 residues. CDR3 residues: CSARDGGFQETQYF. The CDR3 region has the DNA TGCAGTGCTAGAGATGGGGGATTCCAAGAGACCCAGTACTTC.

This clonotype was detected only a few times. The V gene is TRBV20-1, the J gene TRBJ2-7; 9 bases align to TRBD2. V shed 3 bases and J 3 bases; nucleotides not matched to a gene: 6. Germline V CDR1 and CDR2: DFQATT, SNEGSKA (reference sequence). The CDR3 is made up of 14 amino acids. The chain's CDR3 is CSARGAGGYYEQYF. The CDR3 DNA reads TGCAGTGCTAGGGGAGCGGGGGGCTACTACGAGCAGTACTTC.

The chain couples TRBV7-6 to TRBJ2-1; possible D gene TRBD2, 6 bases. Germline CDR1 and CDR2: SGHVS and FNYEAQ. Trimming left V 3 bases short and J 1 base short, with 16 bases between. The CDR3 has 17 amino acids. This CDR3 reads CASSFHEAGPSYNEQFF. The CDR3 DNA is TGTGCCAGCAGCTTTCATGAAGCGGGCCCTTCCTACAATGAGCAGTTCTTC.

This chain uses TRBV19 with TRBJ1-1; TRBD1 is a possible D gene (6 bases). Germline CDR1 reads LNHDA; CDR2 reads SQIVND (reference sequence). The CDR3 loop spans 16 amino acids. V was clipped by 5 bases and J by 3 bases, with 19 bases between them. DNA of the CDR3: TGTGCCAGTAGTCACTTAGGGGGTAGGGTTGACACTGAAGCTTTCTTT. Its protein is CASSHLGGRVDTEAFF. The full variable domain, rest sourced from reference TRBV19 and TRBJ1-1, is DGGITQSPKYLFRKEGQNVTLSCEQNLNHDAMYWYRQDPGQGLRLIYYSQIVNDFQKGDIAEGYSVSREKKESFPLTVTSAQKNPTAFYLCASSHLGGRVDTEAFFGQGTRLTVV.

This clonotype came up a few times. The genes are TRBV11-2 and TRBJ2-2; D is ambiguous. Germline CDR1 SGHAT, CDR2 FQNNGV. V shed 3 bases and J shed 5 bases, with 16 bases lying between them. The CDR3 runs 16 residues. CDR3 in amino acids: CASSLGILRRTGELFF. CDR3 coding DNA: TGTGCCAGCAGCTTGGGGATTTTAAGGCGAACCGGGGAGCTGTTTTTT.

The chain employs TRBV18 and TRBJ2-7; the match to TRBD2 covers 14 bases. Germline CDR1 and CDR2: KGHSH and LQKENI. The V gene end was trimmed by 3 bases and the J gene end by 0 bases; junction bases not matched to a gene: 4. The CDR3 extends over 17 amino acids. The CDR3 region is CASSPGLAGVGSYEQYF. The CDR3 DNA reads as TGTGCCAGCTCACCGGGACTAGCGGGGGTGGGCTCCTACGAGCAGTACTTC. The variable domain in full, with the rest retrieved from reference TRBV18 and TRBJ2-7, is NAGVMQNPRHLVRRRGQEARLRCSPMKGHSHVYWYRQLPEEGLKFMVYLQKENIIDESGMPKERFSAEFPKEGPSILRIQQVVRGDSAAYFCASSPGLAGVGSYEQYFGPGTRLTVT.

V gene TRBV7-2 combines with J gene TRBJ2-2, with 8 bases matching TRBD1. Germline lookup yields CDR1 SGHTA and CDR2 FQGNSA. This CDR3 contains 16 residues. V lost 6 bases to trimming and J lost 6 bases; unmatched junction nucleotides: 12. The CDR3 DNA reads TGTGCCAGCAGTACGCAGGGGGCTGGGACTGCCGGGGAGCTGTTTTTT. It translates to CASSTQGAGTAGELFF.

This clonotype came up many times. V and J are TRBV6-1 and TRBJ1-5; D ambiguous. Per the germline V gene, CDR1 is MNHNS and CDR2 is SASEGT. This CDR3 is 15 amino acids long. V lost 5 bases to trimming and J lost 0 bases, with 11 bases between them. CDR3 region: CASSRNIDSNQPQHF. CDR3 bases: TGTGCCAGCAGTCGTAACATAGATAGCAATCAGCCCCAGCATTTT.

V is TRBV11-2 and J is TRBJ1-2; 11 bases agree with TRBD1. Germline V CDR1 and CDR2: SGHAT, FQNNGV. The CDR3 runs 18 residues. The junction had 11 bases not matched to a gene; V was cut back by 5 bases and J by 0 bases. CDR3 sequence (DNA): TGTGCCAGCAGCACCAGGACAGGGGGCTCGGGAGCTAACTATGGCTACACCTTC. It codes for CASSTRTGGSGANYGYTF.

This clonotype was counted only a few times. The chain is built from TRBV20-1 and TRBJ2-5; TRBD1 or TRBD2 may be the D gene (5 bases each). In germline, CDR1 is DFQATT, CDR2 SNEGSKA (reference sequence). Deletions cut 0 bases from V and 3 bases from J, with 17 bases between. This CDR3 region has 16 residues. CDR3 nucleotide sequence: TGCAGTGCTAGAGATTCCCAAGGGACGGGCAAAGAGACCCAGTACTTC. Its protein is CSARDSQGTGKETQYF.

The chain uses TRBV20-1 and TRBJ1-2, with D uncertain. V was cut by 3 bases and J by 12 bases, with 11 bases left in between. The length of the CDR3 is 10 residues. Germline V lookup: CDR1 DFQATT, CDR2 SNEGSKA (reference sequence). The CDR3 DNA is TGCAGTGCTAGTGGGCTTTCTCACACCTTC. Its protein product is CSASGLSHTF.

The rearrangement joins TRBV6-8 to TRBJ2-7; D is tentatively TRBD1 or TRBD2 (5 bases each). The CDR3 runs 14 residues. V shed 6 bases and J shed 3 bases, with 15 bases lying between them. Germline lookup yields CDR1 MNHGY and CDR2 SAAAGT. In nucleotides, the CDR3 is TGTGCCAGCAGAGTCCCCGGGACCATCTACGAGCAGTACTTC. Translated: CASRVPGTIYEQYF.